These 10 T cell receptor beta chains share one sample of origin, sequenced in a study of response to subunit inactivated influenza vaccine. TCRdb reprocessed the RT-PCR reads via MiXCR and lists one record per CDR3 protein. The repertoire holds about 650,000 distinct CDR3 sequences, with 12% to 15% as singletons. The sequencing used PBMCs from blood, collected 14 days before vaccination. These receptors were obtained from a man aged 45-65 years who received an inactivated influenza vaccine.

The CDR3 loop reads CASSEALRARGNEQFF. CDR3 in DNA: TGCGCCAGCAGCGAGGCTTTGAGGGCTCGCGGCAATGAGCAGTTCTTC. V is TRBV5-1 and J is TRBJ2-1, with D perhaps matching TRBD2 (5 bases). The V and J ends lost 4 bases and 6 bases respectively, with 20 bases between them. The CDR3 spans 16 residues. In germline, CDR1 is SGHRS, CDR2 YFSETQ.

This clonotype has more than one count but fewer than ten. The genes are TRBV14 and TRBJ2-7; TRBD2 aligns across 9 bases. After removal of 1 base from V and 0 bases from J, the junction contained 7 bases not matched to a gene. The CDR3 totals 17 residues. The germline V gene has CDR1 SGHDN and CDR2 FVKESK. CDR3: CASSQGTSARYSYEQYF. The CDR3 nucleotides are TGTGCCAGCAGCCAAGGGACTAGCGCCAGATACTCCTACGAGCAGTACTTC.

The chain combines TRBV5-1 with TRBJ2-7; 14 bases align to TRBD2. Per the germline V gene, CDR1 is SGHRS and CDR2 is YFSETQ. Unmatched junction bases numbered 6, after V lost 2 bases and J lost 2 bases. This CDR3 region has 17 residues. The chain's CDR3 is CASSLTGTSGGPYEQYF. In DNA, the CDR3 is TGCGCCAGCAGCTTAACCGGGACTAGCGGGGGCCCCTACGAGCAGTACTTC. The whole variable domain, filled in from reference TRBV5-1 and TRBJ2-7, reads KAGVTQTPRYLIKTRGQQVTLSCSPISGHRSVSWYQQTPGQGLQFLFEYFSETQRNKGNFPGRFSGRQFSNSRSEMNVSTLELGDSALYLCASSLTGTSGGPYEQYFGPGTRLTVT.

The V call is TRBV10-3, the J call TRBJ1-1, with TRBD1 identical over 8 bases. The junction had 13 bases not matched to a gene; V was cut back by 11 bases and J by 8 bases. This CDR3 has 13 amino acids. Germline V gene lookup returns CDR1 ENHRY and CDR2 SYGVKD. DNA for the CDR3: TGTGCCGCTAACCGGCCAGGGGGCTTCGAAGCTTTCTTT. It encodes CAANRPGGFEAFF.

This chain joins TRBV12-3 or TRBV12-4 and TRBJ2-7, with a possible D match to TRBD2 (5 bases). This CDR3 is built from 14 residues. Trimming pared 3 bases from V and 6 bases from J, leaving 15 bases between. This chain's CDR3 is CASSLEGFAGEQYF. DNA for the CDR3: TGTGCCAGCAGTTTGGAAGGATTCGCGGGCGAGCAGTACTTC.

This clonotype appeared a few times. The CDR3 spells CASSFIKTGRLEETQYF. DNA for the CDR3: TGTGCCAGCAGCTTTATAAAGACAGGGAGGCTTGAAGAGACCCAGTACTTC. This chain links TRBV13 with TRBJ2-5; D is possibly TRBD1 (7 bases). The V and J ends lost 3 bases and 3 bases respectively, with 20 bases between them. This CDR3 spans 17 amino acids. CDR1 and CDR2 from the germline V gene are PRHDT and FYEKMQ (reference sequence).

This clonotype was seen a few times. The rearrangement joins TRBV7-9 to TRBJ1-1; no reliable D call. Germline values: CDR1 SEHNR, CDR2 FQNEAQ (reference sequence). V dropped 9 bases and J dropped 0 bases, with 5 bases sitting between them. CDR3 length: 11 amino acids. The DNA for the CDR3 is TGTGCCAGACCGGTGAACACTGAAGCTTTCTTT. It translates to CARPVNTEAFF. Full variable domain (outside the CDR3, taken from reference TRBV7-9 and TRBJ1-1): DTGVSQNPRHKITKRGQNVTFRCDPISEHNRLYWYRQTLGQGPEFLTYFQNEAQLEKSRLLSDRFSAERPKGSFSTLEIQRTEQGDSAMYLCARPVNTEAFFGQGTRLTVV.

The CDR3 region has the DNA TGTGCCAGCAGTTTGGCGGTGGGGTCAGGGGGATATGAGCAGTACTTC. Encoded protein: CASSLAVGSGGYEQYF. The chain recombines TRBV12-3 or TRBV12-4 with TRBJ2-7; 7 bases match TRBD1. This CDR3 spans 16 amino acids. J lost 7 bases, V lost 3 bases, and 15 bases had no gene match.

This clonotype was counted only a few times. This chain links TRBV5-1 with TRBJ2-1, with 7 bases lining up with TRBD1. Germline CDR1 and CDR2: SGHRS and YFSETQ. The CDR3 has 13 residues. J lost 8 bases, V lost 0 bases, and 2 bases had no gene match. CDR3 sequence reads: CASSLEGAYEQFF. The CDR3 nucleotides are TGCGCCAGCAGCTTGGAGGGGGCCTATGAGCAGTTCTTC.

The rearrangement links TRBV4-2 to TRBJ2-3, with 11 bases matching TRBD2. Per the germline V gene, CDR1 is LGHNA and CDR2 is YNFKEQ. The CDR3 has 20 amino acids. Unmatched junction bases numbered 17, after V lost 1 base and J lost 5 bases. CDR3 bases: TGTGCCAGCAGCCAAGTCAGCCCTAGCGGGAGGAGGCCGGTGGGAGATACGCAGTATTTT. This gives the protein CASSQVSPSGRRPVGDTQYF.